Listed below are T cell receptor beta chains from one sample, sequenced in a study of T cells in Graves' hyperthyroidism and ophthalmopathy. TCRdb recomputed calls from the multiplex PCR reads with MiXCR, one row per CDR3 protein. The sample lists hundreds of thousands of distinct CDR3 sequences; 14% were seen once. Source material: blood. All receptors come from a woman aged 18-29 years with Graves' hyperthyroidism. The CDR3 runs from the conserved cysteine through the conserved F or W. D genes are given only for firm matches. Not all rows give a size; the values are once, few, many and, for expanded clones, a class.

j_call clone_size v_call d_call cdr3_aa cdr3_nt
TRBJ2-1 . TRBV7-9 TRBD1 CASSLGDRVDEQFF TGCGCCAGCAGCTTGGGGGACAGGGTCGATGAGCAGTTCTTC
TRBJ2-7 . TRBV14 . CASAQLSSYEQYF TGTGCCAGCGCACAGCTAAGCTCCTACGAGCAGTACTTC
TRBJ2-1 many TRBV27 . CASRREYTYNEQFF TGTGCCAGCAGACGGGAGTACACCTACAATGAGCAGTTCTTC
TRBJ2-7 many TRBV6-2/TRBV6-3 . CASSLGRDFSYEQYF TGTGCCAGCAGTTTGGGCAGGGACTTTTCCTACGAGCAGTACTTC
TRBJ1-2 . TRBV6-2/TRBV6-3 TRBD1 CASSSSFGQARYGYTF TGTGCCAGCAGTTCCTCCTTTGGACAGGCGCGCTATGGCTACACCTTC
TRBJ1-1 few TRBV28 . CASGGGGRNTEAFF TGTGCCAGCGGGGGTGGGGGAAGGAACACTGAAGCTTTCTTT
TRBJ1-5 . TRBV7-2 . CASSTLRTSNQPQHF TGTGCCAGCAGCACACTCCGGACTAGCAATCAGCCCCAGCATTTT
TRBJ1-1 . TRBV19 . CASRRTGITEAFF TGTGCCAGTAGGCGTACAGGAATCACTGAAGCTTTCTTT
TRBJ1-1 many TRBV20-1 . CSAMKQGINTEAFF TGCAGTGCTATGAAACAGGGTATTAACACTGAAGCTTTCTTT
TRBJ1-4 . TRBV28 . CASRPTGEKLFF TGTGCCAGCAGACCTACGGGGGAAAAACTGTTTTTT
TRBJ2-7 . TRBV20-1 . CSAPYWAPHEQYF TGCAGTGCTCCCTACTGGGCTCCCCACGAGCAGTACTTC
TRBJ1-2 many TRBV18 . CASSPGADYYGYTF TGTGCCAGCTCACCAGGGGCAGACTACTATGGCTACACCTTC
TRBJ2-7 many TRBV11-2 TRBD2 CASSLDPGLASYEQYF TGTGCCAGCAGCTTAGATCCGGGACTAGCCTCCTACGAGCAGTACTTC
TRBJ2-6 . TRBV11-2 . CASSPMSSGANVLTF TGTGCCAGCAGCCCGATGAGCTCTGGGGCCAACGTCCTGACTTTC
TRBJ1-5 . TRBV6-1 . CASSEVVRMRDQPQHF TGTGCCAGCAGTGAAGTTGTCAGGATGAGGGATCAGCCTCAGCATTTT
TRBJ2-7 many TRBV12-3/TRBV12-4 . CASSSEGYEQYF TGTGCCAGCAGTTCCGAGGGCTACGAGCAGTACTTC
TRBJ2-3 many TRBV28 TRBD2 CASSPRQGSVNSGSSTDTQYF TGTGCCAGCAGTCCCCGTCAGGGCTCGGTTAATAGCGGGAGTAGCACAGATACGCAGTATTTT
TRBJ1-1 . TRBV6-1 . CASKYGVGEIEAFF TGTGCCAGCAAATATGGGGTCGGGGAAATTGAAGCTTTCTTT
TRBJ2-7 many TRBV6-1 . CASARGSEYEQYF TGTGCCAGCGCCCGGGGCAGCGAATACGAGCAGTACTTC
TRBJ2-1 many TRBV20-1 TRBD2 CSASDPSGRFDEQFF TGCAGTGCTAGCGATCCTAGCGGGAGGTTCGATGAGCAGTTCTTC
TRBJ2-3 . TRBV7-9 TRBD1 CASSLATGVGARGDTQYF TGTGCCAGCAGCTTAGCGACAGGGGTGGGTGCCCGGGGTGATACGCAGTATTTT
TRBJ2-5 . TRBV3-1 TRBD1 CASSPRTGPRGETQYF TGTGCCAGCAGCCCACGGACAGGGCCGAGAGGAGAGACCCAGTACTTC
TRBJ2-5 many TRBV7-2 TRBD2 CASSLSGRRETQYF TGTGCCAGCAGCTTGAGCGGGAGACGAGAGACCCAGTACTTC
TRBJ2-1 many TRBV11-1 . CASSFRASNYNEQFF TGTGCCAGCAGCTTCCGGGCCTCCAATTACAATGAGCAGTTCTTC
TRBJ2-3 . TRBV24-1 . CATSDLFEDTQYF TGTGCCACCAGTGATTTGTTTGAAGATACGCAGTATTTT
TRBJ2-1 . TRBV7-9 TRBD2 CASSSSGRAYVEQFF TGTGCCAGCAGCTCGAGCGGGAGGGCCTATGTTGAGCAGTTCTTC
TRBJ2-7 few TRBV5-1 TRBD1 CASSFIPGQGTAYEQYF TGCGCCAGCAGCTTCATACCGGGACAGGGGACCGCCTACGAGCAGTACTTC